This note documents a single T cell receptor beta chain sequence. Generated by immunoSEQ multiplex PCR, the TCRdb table keeps only in-frame clones and is missing some. This table holds over 110,000 clones, around 85% found once. This sample is drawn from a study of cytomegalovirus exposure and HLA in healthy donors. Germline CDR1 is SGHTA and CDR2 is FQGNSA. Trimming shortened V by 5 bases and J by 2 bases, and 7 bases separated the two germline ends. The CDR3 is made up of 13 amino acids. Material: PBMCs. This TCR came from a young man in good health and CMV-seronegative. This sequence joins TRBV7-2 and TRBJ1-3; D may be TRBD1 (5 bases). In DNA form, the CDR3 reads TGTGCCAGCAGCCAGACAGCTGGAAACACCATATATTTT. Translated: CASSQTAGNTIYF.